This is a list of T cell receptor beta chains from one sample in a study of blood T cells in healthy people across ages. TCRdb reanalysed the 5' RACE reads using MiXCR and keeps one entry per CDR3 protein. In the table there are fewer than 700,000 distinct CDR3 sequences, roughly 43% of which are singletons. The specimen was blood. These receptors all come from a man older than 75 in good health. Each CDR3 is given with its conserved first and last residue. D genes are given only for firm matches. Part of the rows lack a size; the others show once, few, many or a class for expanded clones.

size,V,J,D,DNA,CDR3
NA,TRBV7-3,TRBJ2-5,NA,TGTGCCAGCAGCTTAATGGGACGGACTACCCAAGAGACCCAGTACTTC,CASSLMGRTTQETQYF
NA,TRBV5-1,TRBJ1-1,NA,TGCGCCAGCAGCTTTATTAGCTTGAACACTGAAGCTTTCTTT,CASSFISLNTEAFF
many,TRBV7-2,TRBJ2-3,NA,TGTGCCAGCAGCGCCAGTGACGCGGCGCTTGCGCAGTATTTT,CASSASDAALAQYF
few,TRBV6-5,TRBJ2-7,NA,TGTGCCAGCAGTTACGCGGCAGGGGGGGAGCAGTACTTC,CASSYAAGGEQYF
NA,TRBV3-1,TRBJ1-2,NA,TGTGCCAGCAGCTGGGGTCGTTATTACACCTTC,CASSWGRYYTF
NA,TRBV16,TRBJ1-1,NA,TGTGCCAGCAGTCAAGCGGCGAACACTGAAGCTTTCTTT,CASSQAANTEAFF
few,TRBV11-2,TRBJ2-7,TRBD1,TGTGCCAGCAGAGAGGGGGGACAGGGAGCCGAGCAGTACTTC,CASREGGQGAEQYF
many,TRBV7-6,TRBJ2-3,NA,TGTGCCAGCAGCTTAGCGCAGATTGCCGGGACGAGCACAGATACGCAGTATTTT,CASSLAQIAGTSTDTQYF
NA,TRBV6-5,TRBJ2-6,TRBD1,TGTGCCAGCAGGCTCGGGACAGTTGGTAGGGCCAACGTCCTGACTTTC,CASRLGTVGRANVLTF
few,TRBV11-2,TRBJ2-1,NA,TGTGCCAGCAGCCCTATTAAGGGGGGAATCAATGAGCAGTTCTTC,CASSPIKGGINEQFF
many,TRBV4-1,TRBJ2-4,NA,TGCGCCAGCAGCCAAGATTATGGGGCTGGGGGCAAAAACATTCAGTACTTC,CASSQDYGAGGKNIQYF
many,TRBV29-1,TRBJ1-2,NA,TGCAGCGTTGAAGCCCCCAGCAACTATGGCTACACCTTC,CSVEAPSNYGYTF
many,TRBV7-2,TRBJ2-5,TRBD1,TGTGCCAGCAGCCAAGGGGGCCGGGCGACCCAGTACTTC,CASSQGGRATQYF
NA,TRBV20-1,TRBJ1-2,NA,TGCAGTGCTATACAGGGCAATCGTTATGGCTACACCTTC,CSAIQGNRYGYTF
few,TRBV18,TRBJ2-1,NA,TGTGCCAGCTCATTGACCGGGACACAACGTGGGGAGCAGTTCTTC,CASSLTGTQRGEQFF
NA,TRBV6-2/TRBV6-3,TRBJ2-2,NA,TGTGCCAGCACCACCTGGAGACACGAGAACACCGGGGAGCTGTTTTTT,CASTTWRHENTGELFF
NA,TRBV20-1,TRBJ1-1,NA,TGCAGTGCCCCCGACGGGAACACTGAAGCTTTCTTT,CSAPDGNTEAFF
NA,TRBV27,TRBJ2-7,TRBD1,TGTGCCAGCAGCAAACCGGGACAGCCTTACGAGCAGTACTTC,CASSKPGQPYEQYF
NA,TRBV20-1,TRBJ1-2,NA,TGCAGTGCTAGAGAATGGGTCGGACCCTATGGCTACACCTTC,CSAREWVGPYGYTF
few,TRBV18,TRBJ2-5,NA,TGTGCCAGCTCACCACCATCTTTCCAAGAGACCCAGTACTTC,CASSPPSFQETQYF
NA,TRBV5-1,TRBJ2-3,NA,TGCGCCAGCAGTGTGGGTAGGGTCGATACGCAGTATTTT,CASSVGRVDTQYF
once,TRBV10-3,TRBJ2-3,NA,TGTGCCATCAGTGACCCGAACAGCGCCGAAAGAGATACGCAGTATTTT,CAISDPNSAERDTQYF
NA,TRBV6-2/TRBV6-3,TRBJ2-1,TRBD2,TGTGTCAGCAGTGCTTTCCTAGCGGGAGGAACCAATGAGCAGTTCTTC,CVSSAFLAGGTNEQFF
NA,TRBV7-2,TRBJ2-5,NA,TGTGCCAGCAGCCCCGACGGGGGAGGAGAGACCCAGTACTTC,CASSPDGGGETQYF
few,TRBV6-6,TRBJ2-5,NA,TGTGCCAGCAGTTACGGGGGGAGTGAGCAGTACTTC,CASSYGGSEQYF
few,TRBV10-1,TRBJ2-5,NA,TGCGCCAGCAGTGAGTCGTCCCGGGAGACCCAGTACTTC,CASSESSRETQYF
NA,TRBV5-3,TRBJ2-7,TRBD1,TGTGCCAGAAGCGTCGGGACAGGCTACGAGCAGTACTTC,CARSVGTGYEQYF
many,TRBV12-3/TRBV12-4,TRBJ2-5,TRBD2,TGTGCCAGCAGTCCCATCCTAGCGGGGAGTGTTGAGACCCAGTACTTC,CASSPILAGSVETQYF
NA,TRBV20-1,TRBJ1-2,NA,TGCAGTGCTAGATACGCGGGGCAAGGCTACACCTTC,CSARYAGQGYTF
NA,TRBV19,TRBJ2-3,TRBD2,TGTGCCAGTAGTATTTACACTAGCGGGAGTCGTGGAGATACGCAGTATTTT,CASSIYTSGSRGDTQYF
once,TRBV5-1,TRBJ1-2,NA,TGCGCCAGCAGCAAAGGACAGATCGGGCGGATGAACTATGGCTACACCTTC,CASSKGQIGRMNYGYTF
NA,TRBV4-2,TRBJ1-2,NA,TGTGCCAGCAGCCAAGAGTTGGATGGGGACTATGGCTACACCTTC,CASSQELDGDYGYTF
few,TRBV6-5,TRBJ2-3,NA,TGTGCCAGCAGGCGGCAGCCAAGCACAGATACGCAGTATTTT,CASRRQPSTDTQYF
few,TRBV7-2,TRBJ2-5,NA,TGTGCCAGCAGCTCATTAGCAATTCCTACTGGGCAGTACTTC,CASSSLAIPTGQYF
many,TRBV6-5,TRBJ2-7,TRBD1,TGTGCCAGCACTGGGACAGGGGGCTCCTACGAGCAGTACTTC,CASTGTGGSYEQYF
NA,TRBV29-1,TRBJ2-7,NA,TGCAGCGTGACTAGGTCGTCCTACGAGCAGTACTTC,CSVTRSSYEQYF
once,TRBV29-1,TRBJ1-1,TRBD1,TGCAGCGTTGATACCCGACAGGGGGGAGTGGACACTGAAGCTTTCTTT,CSVDTRQGGVDTEAFF
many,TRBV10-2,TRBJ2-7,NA,TGCGCCAGCGGCCGGGACACCACCTACGAGCAGTACTTC,CASGRDTTYEQYF
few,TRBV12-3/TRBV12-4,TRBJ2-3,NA,TGTGCCAGCAGTTTAGACCGGAAAGCTAGCACAGATACGCAGTATTTT,CASSLDRKASTDTQYF
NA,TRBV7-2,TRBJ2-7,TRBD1,TGTGCCAGCAGCTTCCGGGACAGGGGGCTCAATGAGCAGTACTTC,CASSFRDRGLNEQYF
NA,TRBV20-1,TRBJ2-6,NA,TGCAGTGCACCGAAAACTAGCTTTGGGGTTGGGGCCAACGTCCTGACTTTC,CSAPKTSFGVGANVLTF